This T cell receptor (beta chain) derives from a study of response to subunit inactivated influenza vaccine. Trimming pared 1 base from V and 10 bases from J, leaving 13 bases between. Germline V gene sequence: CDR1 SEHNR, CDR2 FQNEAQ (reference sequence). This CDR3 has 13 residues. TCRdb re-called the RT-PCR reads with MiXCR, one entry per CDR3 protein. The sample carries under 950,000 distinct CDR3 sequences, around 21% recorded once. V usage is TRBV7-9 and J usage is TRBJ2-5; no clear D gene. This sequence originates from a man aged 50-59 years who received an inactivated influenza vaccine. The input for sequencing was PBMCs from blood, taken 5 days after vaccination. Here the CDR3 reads CASSLGSERHQYF. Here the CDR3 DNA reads TGTGCCAGCAGCTTAGGGTCGGAGAGGCACCAGTACTTC.